This T cell receptor beta chain was identified in a study of shared clonotypes between healthy human individuals. For this clone: Its target is unknown.

General study points: Clonotype sharing among the donors was expected to vary with sequencing depth.

Authors' processing steps: ImmunoSEQ sequences covered only the junction and lacked quality scores; filtering therefore differed. The protocol was immunoSEQ multiplex PCR, while the TCRdb copy is restricted to in-frame clones and leaves out a portion. The DNA was the basis for D and trimming; V, J and clone size are from that table. The sample has roughly 96,000 clones, less than 50% seen once; the top ten hold around 16%. CDR1 MNHEY and CDR2 SMNVEV come from the germline V gene (reference sequence). V was pared by 6 bases and J by 0 bases, with 12 bases between. CDR3 length equals 15 residues. The sequence was obtained from a middle-aged woman in good health. Some clones in this sample may be carry-over from other donors' samples. Sequences were obtained from PBMCs. The rearrangement joins TRBV27 to TRBJ1-5; D call uncertain. CDR3 bases: TGTGCCAGCAGCCGTGCTCCCAATAGCAATCAGCCCCAGCATTTT. Protein sequence: CASSRAPNSNQPQHF.